The next 21 T cell receptor beta chains were all read from a single sample in a study of cytomegalovirus exposure and HLA in healthy donors. PCR involved 60 Vbeta and 13 Jbeta primers. Assay: immunoSEQ multiplex PCR; the TCRdb copy retains only in-frame clones and omits some. In the table there are 150,000 to 200,000 clones, 84% of which are singletons. Sequences were obtained from PBMCs. The receptors derive from a young man in good health and CMV-seronegative.

This clone was seen once. The chain is built from TRBV11-3 and TRBJ1-3; TRBD1 matches 9 bases. The germline CDR1 and CDR2 sequences are SGHNT and YENEEA. Losses at the gene ends were 10 bases for V and 2 bases for J; bases not matched to a gene: 6. This CDR3 has 14 residues. CDR3 amino acids: CATQQGAAGNTIYF. CDR3 sequence (DNA): TGTGCCACTCAACAGGGGGCGGCTGGAAACACCATATATTTT. Drawing the rest from reference TRBV11-3 and TRBJ1-3, the complete variable domain is EAGVVQSPRYKIIEKKQPVAFWCNPISGHNTLYWYLQNLGQGPELLIRYENEEAVDDSQLPKDRFSAERLKGVDSTLKIQPAELGDSAVYLCATQQGAAGNTIYFGEGSWLTVV.

CDR3 sequence reads: CASSPRDYQETQYF. The CDR3 DNA is TGTGCCAGCTCACCACGGGACTATCAAGAGACCCAGTACTTC. The chain combines TRBV18 with TRBJ2-5; 7 nucleotides agree with TRBD2. This CDR3 is built from 14 residues. The J segment lost 2 bases and the V segment lost 1 base, leaving 1 base of the junction unmatched. Germline CDR1 KGHSH, CDR2 LQKENI.

The chain is built from TRBV5-5 and TRBJ2-7, with D possibly matching TRBD1 (6 bases). The CDR3 totals 14 residues. Trimming removed 5 bases from V and 0 bases from J, with 12 bases in between. CDR1 and CDR2 (germline): SGHKS, YYEKEE (reference sequence). CDR3 nucleotides: TGTGCCAGCAGGTCGGACAGAAGCTCCTACGAGCAGTACTTC. Translating it yields CASRSDRSSYEQYF.

This clone was found a few times. The chain recombines TRBV5-4 with TRBJ1-3; TRBD1 aligns across 8 bases. CDR3 length: 17 residues. Germline CDR1 and CDR2: SGHNT and YYREEE (reference sequence). V trimming: 3 bases; J trimming: 2 bases; junction bases outside the gene matches: 10. In nucleotides, the CDR3 is TGTGCCAGCAGCTCGTGGACAGGGAGCTCGCCTGGAAACACCATATATTTT. It translates to CASSSWTGSSPGNTIYF.

V and J are TRBV12-5 and TRBJ1-1, with 7 bases aligning to TRBD1. The CDR3 loop spans 14 amino acids. Germline values: CDR1 LGHNT, CDR2 FRNRAP. The J segment lost 3 bases and the V segment lost 5 bases, leaving 6 bases of the junction unmatched. In nucleotides, the CDR3 is TGTGCTAGTGGTCCGGGACAGCCTCACACTGAAGCTTTCTTT. Encoded protein: CASGPGQPHTEAFF.

This clone was counted a single time. V and J are TRBV10-3 and TRBJ2-7; 14 nucleotides align to TRBD2. CDR3 length: 14 amino acids. V dropped 6 bases and J dropped 10; count of bases not matched to a gene: 8. CDR1 is ENHRY and CDR2 is SYGVKD in the germline V gene. The CDR3 is CAISAGLAGAIQYF. CDR3 sequence (DNA): TGTGCCATCAGCGCGGGACTAGCGGGAGCGATACAGTACTTC.

The rearrangement links TRBV6-6 to TRBJ2-4; 8 bases are shared with TRBD2. Germline assignment: CDR1 MNHNY and CDR2 SVGAGI (reference sequence). The V and J ends lost 5 bases and 8 bases, in that order; junction bases with no gene match: 11. This CDR3 contains 15 residues. CDR3 amino acids: CASSKPGGPSYIQYF. For the CDR3, the DNA is TGTGCCAGCAGTAAACCGGGGGGGCCGTCGTACATTCAGTACTTC.

The chain links TRBV2 to TRBJ2-4; weak D call: TRBD2 (7 bases). Trimming shortened V by 0 bases and J by 2 bases, and 14 bases separated the two germline ends. Germline loops: CDR1 SNHLY, CDR2 FYNNEI. The CDR3 extends over 17 amino acids. CDR3 in amino acids: CASSEAEGGGSKNIQYF. The CDR3 region has the DNA TGTGCCAGCAGTGAAGCGGAGGGGGGGGGCTCCAAAAACATTCAGTACTTC.

V and J are TRBV7-9 and TRBJ2-5; D is perhaps TRBD2 (5 bases). Trimming pared 3 bases from V and 10 bases from J, leaving 9 bases between. Germline V lookup: CDR1 SEHNR, CDR2 FQNEAQ (reference sequence). The CDR3 is made up of 11 amino acids. The CDR3 loop reads CASSFLGDQYF. CDR3 sequence (DNA): TGTGCCAGCAGCTTCCTGGGAGACCAGTACTTC. The full variable domain, in which reference TRBV7-9 and TRBJ2-5 provide the parts outside the CDR3, is DTGVSQNPRHKITKRGQNVTFRCDPISEHNRLYWYRQTLGQGPEFLTYFQNEAQLEKSRLLSDRFSAERPKGSFSTLEIQRTEQGDSAMYLCASSFLGDQYFGPGTRLLVL.

The chain uses TRBV4-1 and TRBJ1-2; D is undetermined. V was pared by 1 base and J by 6 bases, with 15 bases between. CDR1 and CDR2 (germline): MGHRA, YSYEKL. The CDR3 consists of 15 residues. The CDR3 loop reads CASSQAGKAWDGYTF. The CDR3 coding sequence is TGCGCCAGCAGCCAAGCCGGGAAGGCATGGGATGGCTACACCTTC.

The CDR3, as DNA: TGTGCCAGCAGTCTCAGGGGGAACTATGGCTACACCTTC. Protein sequence: CASSLRGNYGYTF. The chain joins TRBV28 to TRBJ1-2; the match to TRBD1 covers 7 bases. The V and J ends lost 5 bases and 2 bases, in that order; junction bases with no gene match: 2. This CDR3 has 13 amino acids. Germline V gene data show CDR1 as MDHEN and CDR2 as SYDVKM.

This clone was detected a few times. This chain uses TRBV6-1 with TRBJ2-2; D possibly corresponds to TRBD2 (5 bases). Trimming took 6 bases from V and 3 from J, leaving 11 bases between them. The germline V gene encodes CDR1 MNHNS and CDR2 SASEGT. This CDR3 comprises 14 residues. The CDR3 loop is CASRGEHYTGELFF. DNA of the CDR3: TGTGCCAGCAGGGGAGAGCATTACACCGGGGAGCTGTTTTTT.

The V call is TRBV27, the J call TRBJ2-1; the match to TRBD2 covers 10 bases. Germline CDR1 reads MNHEY; CDR2 reads SMNVEV (reference sequence). V was pared by 8 bases and J by 5 bases, with 9 bases of the junction left unmatched. The length of the CDR3 is 15 residues. This CDR3 is CASAILAGVNNEQFF. The CDR3 DNA reads TGTGCCAGCGCAATTCTAGCGGGAGTGAACAATGAGCAGTTCTTC.

The genes are TRBV2 and TRBJ1-1; unclear D gene. CDR3 length equals 13 residues. Trimming left V 4 bases short and J 2 bases short, with 8 bases between. Germline loops: CDR1 SNHLY, CDR2 FYNNEI. CDR3 residues: CASSVDTNTEAFF. Written as DNA, the CDR3 is TGTGCCAGCAGTGTTGACACTAACACTGAAGCTTTCTTT. The variable domain in full, completed from reference TRBV2 and TRBJ1-1, reads EPEVTQTPSHQVTQMGQEVILRCVPISNHLYFYWYRQILGQKVEFLVSFYNNEISEKSEIFDDQFSVERPDGSNFTLKIRSTKLEDSAMYFCASSVDTNTEAFFGQGTRLTVV.

V gene TRBV19 combines with J gene TRBJ2-5, with D tentatively TRBD2 (6 bases). The CDR3 runs to 14 residues. V lost 6 bases and J lost 1, with 12 bases in between. Germline V gene sequence: CDR1 LNHDA, CDR2 SQIVND (reference sequence). CDR3 amino acids: CASSYAGTQETQYF. DNA of the CDR3: TGTGCCAGTAGCTATGCGGGGACCCAAGAGACCCAGTACTTC.

The CDR3 DNA reads as TGTGCCACCACAGGGATAGGCTACAATGAGCAGTTCTTC. It yields the protein CATTGIGYNEQFF. The rearrangement uses TRBV28 and TRBJ2-1; tentatively, D is TRBD1 (6 bases). Germline V gene sequence: CDR1 MDHEN, CDR2 SYDVKM. The CDR3 is 13 residues long. Trimming removed 10 bases at V and 3 bases at J, with 13 bases between. The full variable domain, with the rest looked up from reference TRBV28 and TRBJ2-1, is DVKVTQSSRYLVKRTGEKVFLECVQDMDHENMFWYRQDPGLGLRLIYFSYDVKMKEKGDIPEGYSVSREKKERFSLILESASTNQTSMYLCATTGIGYNEQFFGPGTRLTVL.

V usage is TRBV19 and J usage is TRBJ2-2; tentatively, D is TRBD1 (5 bases). CDR3 length: 15 amino acids. Germline loops: CDR1 LNHDA, CDR2 SQIVND (reference sequence). The V and J ends lost 6 bases and 0 bases respectively, with 11 bases between them. In DNA form, the CDR3 reads TGTGCCAGTAGCTTTGGACAACCGAACACCGGGGAGCTGTTTTTT. Its translation: CASSFGQPNTGELFF.

This clone was counted a single time. The chain employs TRBV5-4 and TRBJ2-3, with TRBD2 identical over 10 bases. The trim removed 4 bases at V and 5 bases at J, leaving 10 bases unmatched. The CDR3 runs to 16 residues. Germline loops: CDR1 SGHNT, CDR2 YYREEE (reference sequence). The DNA of the CDR3 is TGTGCCAGCAGCACCGAAGCGGGGGGGCGTGGAGATACGCAGTATTTT. It is translated as CASSTEAGGRGDTQYF.

The V gene is TRBV7-8, the J gene TRBJ1-5; the match to TRBD1 covers 8 bases. Germline lookup yields CDR1 SGHVS and CDR2 FQNEAQ. Germline trimming cut 2 bases from V and 4 bases from J; bases unmatched to any gene: 7. The CDR3 has 16 residues. CDR3 protein: CASSLTGTGANQPQHF. CDR3 DNA sequence: TGTGCCAGCAGCTTAACCGGGACAGGTGCTAATCAGCCCCAGCATTTT.

The chain combines TRBV7-9 with TRBJ1-2, with a weak D call TRBD1 (5 bases). The CDR3 is 13 residues long. Per germline, CDR1 SEHNR and CDR2 FQNEAQ (reference sequence). Trimming pared 3 bases from V and 2 bases from J, leaving 7 bases between. For the CDR3, the DNA is TGTGCCAGCAGCTTCGGGGGAAACTATGGCTACACCTTC. The encoded protein is CASSFGGNYGYTF.

V usage is TRBV5-1 and J usage is TRBJ2-5, with 8 bases fitting TRBD2. V was clipped by 5 bases and J by 5 bases; unmatched bases: 8. From germline, CDR1 is SGHRS and CDR2 YFSETQ. This CDR3 comprises 14 residues. CDR3 loop: CASSWGGGQETQYF. The CDR3 bases are TGCGCCAGCAGTTGGGGCGGGGGGCAGGAGACCCAGTACTTC.